The entry below describes one TCR beta chain. The record originates from a study of cytomegalovirus exposure and HLA in healthy donors. Data came from immunoSEQ multiplex PCR; TCRdb stores just in-frame clones and leaves some out. The sample lists 150,000 or so clones, over 80% occurring once. Sequences were obtained from PBMCs. The sequence came from a woman in her thirties in good health and CMV-seropositive.

In nucleotides, the CDR3 is TGTGCCAGCAACCGGGGTCAGCCCCTCTATGGCTACACCTTC. Its protein is CASNRGQPLYGYTF. The chain couples TRBV19 to TRBJ1-2; D remains ambiguous. The germline gives CDR1 LNHDA, CDR2 SQIVND (reference sequence). The V gene lost 9 bases and the J gene lost 4 bases, with 18 bases spanning the gap. This CDR3 spans 14 amino acids.